A single T cell receptor (beta chain) is shown here with its context. As yet, its antigen is unknown. CDR1 and CDR2 (germline): WSHSY, SAAADI. V was clipped by 3 bases and J by 7 bases; unmatched bases: 11. The CDR3 has 15 amino acids. The sample comes from a study of chemoradiotherapy in HPV16-positive cancers. Study findings and constraints: Non-HPV-specific T cells did not expand in tumors during treatment, whereas candidate HPV-specific clones and E7-related motifs did. In HPV16-positive patients, HPV-responsive T-cell expansion tracked better recurrence-free survival. Functional assays defining HPV-specific T cells used only a couple of HPV16-positive patients.

Repeated repertoire sampling spanned the course of chemoradiotherapy. The assay was immunoSEQ multiplex PCR, and TCRdb's table has in-frame clones only and misses some. The sample lists 29,000 or so clones; roughly nine tenths were seen once. V and J are TRBV10-2 and TRBJ1-2; TRBD1 aligns across 7 bases. Here the sequenced sample was blood, taken from a patient who underwent chemoradiotherapy. This TCR was recovered from a human donor with HPV-associated anogenital cancer. This CDR3 is CASSEPWAGGGGYTF. Written as DNA, the CDR3 is TGCGCCAGCAGTGAACCCTGGGCAGGGGGAGGTGGCTACACCTTC.